Listed below are T cell receptor beta chains from one sample, sequenced in a study of T cell changes during pregnancy in multiple sclerosis. Repertoires were generated with immunoSEQ multiplex PCR, while TCRdb's copy carries only in-frame clones and drops some. Of approximately 20,000 clones in the sample, over 80% were seen once. The sample here was CD8+ T cells from peripheral blood mononuclear cells, taken after pregnancy. These receptors were collected from a female donor in good health, enrolled as a control in a pregnancy study. Each CDR3 is given with its conserved first and last residue. A D gene is named only where the DNA matches it firmly. Only some rows state a clone size, as once, few, many or a class for expanded clones.

15	TRBD1	TRBV7-9	TRBJ1-4	-	TGTGCCAGCAGCCCGGGACAGGCAACTAATGAAAAACTGTTTTTT	CASSPGQATNEKLFF
15	TRBD2	TRBV11-2	TRBJ2-7	once	TGTGCCAGCAGCTCTAGCGGGACAGTCTCCTACGAGCAGTACTTC	CASSSSGTVSYEQYF
13	-	TRBV27	TRBJ1-2	-	TGTGCCGGCAGTTGGTCAGGGTACGATGGCTACACCTTC	CAGSWSGYDGYTF
15	-	TRBV9	TRBJ2-3	once	TGTGCCAGCAGCGTTACAGGGATAGGCGCAGATACGCAGTATTTT	CASSVTGIGADTQYF
14	-	TRBV5-6	TRBJ1-2	-	TGTGCCAGCAGCTTAGGGGAGGGGGTATATGGCTACACCTTC	CASSLGEGVYGYTF
14	TRBD1	TRBV6-5	TRBJ1-6	once	TGTGCCAGCAGTTACGGGACAGGGGAATCACCCCTCCACTTT	CASSYGTGESPLHF
12	-	TRBV7-9	TRBJ1-1	-	TGTGCCAGCAGCTTTGTCCCGGGTGAAGCTTTCTTT	CASSFVPGEAFF
16	-	TRBV2	TRBJ1-6	-	TGTGCCAGCAGTGAGGGGGAGGCCCTCTATAATTCACCCCTCCACTTT	CASSEGEALYNSPLHF
16	TRBD1	TRBV10-3	TRBJ2-2	-	TGTGCCATCAGTGAGTCCGGGACAGGGAGCACCGGGGAGCTGTTTTTT	CAISESGTGSTGELFF
16	TRBD1	TRBV5-1	TRBJ1-5	-	TGCGCCAGCAGCGCCTACAGGGGATGGAGCAATCAGCCCCAGCATTTT	CASSAYRGWSNQPQHF
16	TRBD1	TRBV7-2	TRBJ2-5	-	TGTGCCAGCAGCGGACACAGGGGAATGTACCAAGAGACCCAGTACTTC	CASSGHRGMYQETQYF
17	TRBD1	TRBV5-1	TRBJ2-2	-	TGCGCCAGCAGCTTAGATTGGGACAGGGGCACCACCGGGGAGCTGTTTTTT	CASSLDWDRGTTGELFF
13	-	TRBV7-8	TRBJ2-1	-	TGTGCCAGCAGCTCTCGACAGTACAATGAGCAGTTCTTC	CASSSRQYNEQFF
15	TRBD1	TRBV9	TRBJ1-4	once	TGTGCCAGCAGCGCCGGGACAGCAACTAATGAAAAACTGTTTTTT	CASSAGTATNEKLFF
15	TRBD1	TRBV6-5	TRBJ1-1	-	TGTGCCAGCAGTTACACGGGACAGGGGGGCACTGAAGCTTTCTTT	CASSYTGQGGTEAFF
15	-	TRBV7-9	TRBJ2-5	-	TGTGCCAGCAGCTCCCCCCGAACGGGCCAAGAGACCCAGTACTTC	CASSSPRTGQETQYF
15	TRBD2	TRBV27	TRBJ2-7	-	TGTGCCACCAGTGAACGACTAGCGGGGGTATACGAGCAGTACTTC	CATSERLAGVYEQYF
14	-	TRBV19	TRBJ1-5	-	TGTGCCAGTAGTAACCGGGAGGGCAATCAGCCCCAGCATTTT	CASSNREGNQPQHF
14	TRBD1	TRBV14	TRBJ2-4	-	TGTGCCAGCAAAGGGACAGGGTTTTTGGACATTCAGTACTTC	CASKGTGFLDIQYF
11	-	TRBV5-6	TRBJ2-7	once	TGTGCCAGCAGCTTGGGAGGCGAGCAGTACTTC	CASSLGGEQYF
16	-	TRBV7-9	TRBJ2-7	-	TGTGCCAGCAGCTCAGTCCCCCTAGGAGGGCTCCACGAGCAGTACTTC	CASSSVPLGGLHEQYF
12	-	TRBV7-9	TRBJ2-7	-	TGTGCCAGCAGCTCATTCAGGGACGAGCAGTACTTC	CASSSFRDEQYF
13	-	TRBV13	TRBJ2-1	-	TGTGCCAGCAGCGGTACGGCCTACAATGAGCAGTTCTTC	CASSGTAYNEQFF
10	-	TRBV29-1	TRBJ1-2	-	TGCAGCGTTGTAGGGGATGGCTACACCTTC	CSVVGDGYTF
13	-	TRBV5-6	TRBJ1-1	-	TGTGCCAGCAGGACTCCCGAGAACACTGAAGCTTTCTTT	CASRTPENTEAFF
13	-	TRBV7-6	TRBJ2-5	-	TGTGCCAGCAGCTCCCAACTCATCCGGGCCCAGTACTTC	CASSSQLIRAQYF
18	TRBD1	TRBV5-6	TRBJ1-6	-	TGTGCCAGCAGCTTTCGGGGTGCGGACAGGAAATATAATTCACCCCTCCACTTT	CASSFRGADRKYNSPLHF
15	-	TRBV4-3	TRBJ1-2	-	TGCGCCAGCAGCCACCCTCCTTCGGGGTACTATGGCTACACCTTC	CASSHPPSGYYGYTF
16	-	TRBV21-1	TRBJ2-7	-	TGTGCCAGCAGCAAAGTAGCGCGGGGGAAACGCTACGAGCAGTACTTC	CASSKVARGKRYEQYF
15	TRBD2	TRBV27	TRBJ2-1	-	TGTGCCAGCAGTCCGCAGCGGGGGGCCTCGGATGAGCAGTTCTTC	CASSPQRGASDEQFF
17	-	TRBV19	TRBJ1-5	-	TGTGCCAGTAGTAAACCCCCCCAGGTTAAGCTCAATCAGCCCCAGCATTTT	CASSKPPQVKLNQPQHF
17	TRBD2	TRBV27	TRBJ2-5	-	TGTGCCAGCAGTTTGGGGACTAGCGGGGGGGCCCGAGAGACCCAGTACTTC	CASSLGTSGGARETQYF
15	-	TRBV5-6	TRBJ2-1	-	TGTGCCAGCAGCCCCAACTTTGGTAGCGGCAATGAGCAGTTCTTC	CASSPNFGSGNEQFF
14	TRBD1	TRBV7-2	TRBJ2-3	-	TGTGCCAGCAGCTTAGTGGGACAGACAGATACGCAGTATTTT	CASSLVGQTDTQYF
16	TRBD2	TRBV9	TRBJ2-3	-	TGTGCCAGCAGCGTAGAGGGAGGGAGACATTCAGATACGCAGTATTTT	CASSVEGGRHSDTQYF
17	TRBD1	TRBV11-2	TRBJ2-7	once	TGTGCCAGCAGCCTTCGACCAACCGGGACAGGGTACTACGAGCAGTACTTC	CASSLRPTGTGYYEQYF
14	-	TRBV14	TRBJ2-1	-	TGTGCCAGCAGCCAAGATCGAGGGATCAATGAGCAGTTCTTC	CASSQDRGINEQFF
14	-	TRBV6-1	TRBJ2-3	-	TGTGCCACCCGGAGGGCAGAAACTACAGATACGCAGTATTTT	CATRRAETTDTQYF
15	-	TRBV5-6	TRBJ1-2	-	TGTGCCAGCAGCTTCATGGTCAGTGAAAGCTATGGCTACACCTTC	CASSFMVSESYGYTF
16	-	TRBV6-4	TRBJ2-3	-	TGTGCCAGCAGTGAGTCTCCGGGGAGTAGCACAGATACGCAGTATTTT	CASSESPGSSTDTQYF
15	TRBD2	TRBV6-4	TRBJ2-1	once	TGTGCCAGCAGTGACTTAGCGGGGGGGCTCAATGAGCAGTTCTTC	CASSDLAGGLNEQFF
17	-	TRBV7-3	TRBJ2-3	-	TGTGCCAGCAGCTTCCGGGTAACTAGCCTTACTCCAGATACGCAGTATTTT	CASSFRVTSLTPDTQYF
17	TRBD1	TRBV5-4	TRBJ1-4	-	TGTGCCAGCAGCTCCTCCTGGGACAGGCTAGATAATGAAAAACTGTTTTTT	CASSSSWDRLDNEKLFF
14	-	TRBV10-3	TRBJ2-2	-	TGTGCCTTTCGCGAGACAGCGAACACCGGGGAGCTGTTTTTT	CAFRETANTGELFF
18	-	TRBV12-2	TRBJ1-5	-	TGTGCAAGTCGCTTAGACCACAGGGGCTCGTATAGCAATCAGCCCCAGCATTTT	CASRLDHRGSYSNQPQHF